This T cell receptor beta chain was recovered during a study of blood T cell repertoires in COVID-19 (TCRdb year 2020). Describing the broader study: Samples covering the acute and convalescent phases of COVID-19 were provided by collaborators in the United States, Italy and Spain. The dataset comprised deeply sampled blood TCRbeta repertoires from subjects exposed to, actively infected with, or recovered from COVID-19. The sample metadata nearly always contained a de-identified subject ID, COVID-19 status, age in years and sex. The material from the prospective study consisted of cDNA or gDNA derived from T cells, B-cell-depleted T cells, or PBMCs. The samples were drawn from two sources: the first 160 participants of the ongoing ImmuneRACE study, and approximately 1,300 subjects contributed by 6 global collaborators. Where HLA class I and class II types were available, the types were taken from metadata supplied by the sample provider, not from assay-based typing. The repertoires were released in a freely available public database intended as a resource for research on the immune response to SARS-CoV-2. The paper's findings and limits, for the study overall: The quantity of clinical and demographic metadata differed by source and by participant and was supplied without curation.

The collaborating institutions used their own protocols to collect whole blood in K2EDTA tubes. Collaborator samples were shipped for TCRbeta analysis as frozen whole blood, isolated PBMCs, or DNA extracted from either sample type. V was cut back by 8 bases and J by 7 bases, leaving a gap of 15 bases between them. CDR1 and CDR2 are drawn from the germline V gene: MDHEN, SYDVKM. The CDR3 starts with the cysteine, ends with the phenylalanine, and has 13 residues. Only CDR3 DNA remains: 39 bases, in frame from the first base. Note on this clone: This receptor's antigen is unknown. It has no much larger one-base neighbor in the sample; base qualities were not kept.

TCRbeta CDR3 regions were amplified from genomic DNA using the immunoSEQ Assay, a bias-controlled multiplex PCR. The authors' analysis ran thus. The number of nucleated cells in each sample was estimated by amplification of reference gene primers within the assay. Sequence reads were collapsed and filtered to measure the absolute abundance of every unique TCRbeta CDR3 rearrangement. For each sample, productive Simpson clonality was calculated as the square root of Simpson's diversity index over productive rearrangements. TCRdb re-hosts the immuneACCESS table, in-frame sequences only. Its copies lack some clones; in the studies checked, an unresolved V gene accounts for under half of them, and the cause for the rest is not known. The D gene and trimming were derived from the DNA, and the V and J assignments and clone size from that table. The table for this sample lists more than 95,000 clones; about 80% of them were counted only once. The ten largest clones add up to less than 8% of the sample.

Sequencing was carried out using peripheral blood. The receptor chain draws on TRBV28 and TRBJ1-5; TRBD1 is a weak D gene call, 6 bases matching. The clonotype comes from a man between 65 and 79 years old with active or convalescent COVID-19. The sequence in DNA is TGTGCCAGCTCCGGGACAACCTCGCAGCCCCAGCATTTT. Translated, this gives CASSGTTSQPQHF.